This T cell receptor (beta chain) was sequenced in a study of cytomegalovirus exposure and HLA in healthy donors. Overall study findings and caveats: The HLA-A and HLA-B alleles of most subjects were reportedly predicted accurately from TCR beta sequences. Fewer N-insertions than the approximately 700-donor mean were reportedly shown by an Asian-associated ancestry cluster in a later analysis.

To note about this clone: Its antigen remains unknown.

13 Jbeta primers and 60 Vbeta primers were used for the PCR. Measured with immunoSEQ multiplex PCR; TCRdb has only the in-frame clones, and not every one. The table includes roughly 160,000 clones, almost 75% detected once. CDR1 SGHNT and CDR2 YYREEE come from the germline V gene (reference sequence). The CDR3 length is 15 residues. V gave up 4 bases and J gave up 4 bases; unmatched junction bases: 6. The rearrangement joins TRBV5-4 to TRBJ1-1, with 11 bases identical to TRBD1. The origin of this receptor is a young woman in good health and CMV-seropositive. Material for sequencing was PBMCs. In DNA form, the CDR3 reads TGTGCCAGCAGCACCTCAGGGACAGGGGGCACTGAAGCTTTCTTT. As protein: CASSTSGTGGTEAFF.